This T cell receptor beta chain is from a study of shared T cell receptors in the human thymus. Some clones are missing from TCRdb's copy, which holds only in-frame ones; the method was immunoSEQ multiplex PCR. The sample records hundreds of thousands of clones, roughly 86% being singletons. The V end lost 2 bases, the J end lost 0 bases, and 8 bases lay between the germline ends. Germline V gives CDR1 MDHEN, CDR2 SYDVKM. The CDR3 is made up of 15 amino acids. In addition, the sample was reused for a study of human thymus T cells. That investigation notes: The sample donors, healthy Finnish infants, were having corrective surgery for congenital heart defects. Resections were taken during corrective heart surgery, and the thymus tissue came from these. Gene usage for V and J segments appeared biased in thymic and blood repertoires. Related work found strong thymic repertoire overlap between unrelated individuals.

The sample taken for sequencing was thymocytes. This TCR came from a boy younger than two with a congenital heart defect. The V gene is TRBV28, the J gene TRBJ1-3, with no clear D. The CDR3 reads CASSLVASSGNTIYF. CDR3 coding DNA: TGTGCCAGCAGTTTAGTAGCGAGCTCTGGAAACACCATATATTTT.